This TCR beta chain stems from a study of cytomegalovirus exposure and HLA in healthy donors (dated by TCRdb to the late 2010s). For context, the study as a whole: An earlier analysis of more than 550 of the donors reported roughly 300 Gb of sequence data and around 120 million unique TCR beta sequences obtained from 180 million or so T cells. The number of typed donors differed by locus: about 629-630 for A, B, C, DRB1 and DQB1; 500 to 550 for DQA1; fewer than 610 for DPA1; and about 450 for DPB1. Rather than using new phenotypic data, the later analysis identified candidate immune exposures from TCR beta sequences and from how often those sequences occurred across donors. To predict cytomegalovirus infection status, the study combined high-throughput TCR immunosequencing, statistical association of individual TCRs with disease status, and machine learning. The aim of the study was to test whether cataloging public T cell receptors could identify signatures of past pathogen exposure. Alongside the repertoire data, information on donor age, sex, ethnicity and CMV serostatus was compiled. To study patterns of TCR occurrence, a later analysis re-analyzed previously published TCR beta repertoires from just over 650 donors and added high-resolution HLA genotyping. An earlier analysis of approximately 630 of the donors applied high-throughput TCR beta sequencing to assess whether each TCR beta V gene segment acted as functional or pseudogenic. On average, about 240,000 unique TCR beta nucleotide sequences were sequenced per donor among 398 genotyped donors of the cohort, with about 17% of those sequences being non-productive. A later genetic analysis took genome-wide SNP genotypes for about 65% of the 666 donors and used that subset as a discovery cohort. Along with the approximately 650-subject first cohort, a separate validation cohort of some 130 different subjects was used. HLA typing included class I and class II loci at four-digit resolution. The study used immunosequencing to profile the T cell repertoires of more than 650 subjects and linked those repertoires to cytomegalovirus serostatus. Among the roughly 410 genotyped donors, more than 70% belonged to the genetic ancestry cluster associated with self-reported Caucasian donors. About 300 gigabases of sequencing data and 78 million or so unique TCR sequences were included in an early release covering around 650 HLA-typed donors. All discovery cohort repertoires had been generated on a single sequencing platform. Several DR-DQ haplotypes were treated as single units for association and clustering because of strong linkage in the cohort.

The cohort consisted of approximately 690 healthy bone marrow donors. All cohort members were sampled while nominally healthy, although unrecorded immune exposures were likely present. The donor tested CMV seronegative and was one of the 352 seronegative cohort members. A peripheral blood sample was collected from each donor, and TCR beta sequencing was performed on peripheral blood mononuclear cells. Genomic DNA extraction from the blood cell samples was performed with the Qiagen DNeasy Blood Extraction Kit. Regarding this clone: No cognate antigen has been identified for it. Nothing much larger sits one base from this clone, and base qualities are not available.

Results the study describes overall, beyond this receptor: In a later analysis, several top co-occurrence clusters were reported to appear linked to parvovirus B19, influenza, CMV and Epstein-Barr virus. In the study, about 150 TCR beta chains were listed as associated with cytomegalovirus. According to a later genetic analysis, donors in an Asian-associated ancestry cluster had fewer N-insertions in productive TCRs than the approximately 670-donor mean. Correlated functional status among segregating V segments might be attributable to linkage disequilibrium, but an unknown experimental factor could not be ruled out. Broadly in line with IMGT annotations, most TCR beta V segments showed up in productive rearrangements about 90% or about 30% of the time in an earlier analysis of about 500 of the donors. An association between a missense DCLRE1C variant and V-gene and J-gene trimming of TCR beta chains was found in a later genetic analysis and replicated in an independent cohort. When HLA alleles, especially DR and DQ, strongly co-occurred, attributing TCR associations to individual alleles was difficult. The 87-base-pair reads could not distinguish some IMGT-functional V segments, including TRBV6-2 and TRBV6-3, so those segments were excluded. A later analysis found that TCR association rates varied across HLA loci, with DRB1 alleles showing the most associated TCRs and HLA-C alleles the fewest. A later analysis found that HLA-associated TCR beta chains were more clonally expanded and had lower generation probabilities than equally common non-associated chains. Roughly 17 rarely observed V segments, including chromosome 9 orphons, were excluded from the earlier analysis of approximately 500 of the donors because counts were too low. A further reported finding was that TCR beta sequences accurately predicted the HLA-A and HLA-B alleles for most subjects in the first cohort. In this cohort, only TCR beta chains were sequenced, and detectable features were limited by the absence of alpha or paired-chain data. For the cohort, immune exposure information was limited to CMV serostatus. In vitro tests confirmed that a few of the cytomegalovirus-associated TCR beta chains recognize cytomegalovirus antigens. A later analysis found that most CMV-associated TCR beta chains appeared HLA-restricted, with HLA associations seemingly driven largely by CMV exposure. Most TCR sequences were seen in very few donors, while some public TCRs were found in many individuals. A group of highly shared sequence variants was considered likely to be a technical artifact of the sequencing pipeline. Presence/absence analyses assumed roughly uniform sequencing depth across donors, an assumption that may not hold. Cytomegalovirus status was reported to be diagnosed by the classifier with high specificity and sensitivity in both the original and validation cohorts. Because some donors lacked HLA typing at each locus, the association tests relied only on the typed subset. Specific HLA alleles were associated with 15,000 to 20,000 TCR beta sequences at a false discovery rate of 0.05 in a later analysis. The authors suggested that the approach could potentially be extended to other disease states and immunological phenotypes.

Library construction relied on the immunoSEQ multiplex PCR assay. For the multiplex PCR, a mixture combining 60 forward primers for TCR Vbeta segments and 13 reverse primers for TCR Jbeta segments was used. A multiplex PCR assay on genomic DNA amplified the CDR3 region of rearranged TCR beta genes. Amplified TCR beta libraries were sequenced as 87-base-pair reads on the Illumina HiSeq System. As for the authors' bioinformatics: A later analysis tallied roughly 80 million unique TCR beta chains across the approximately 670 repertoires, and 10 million to 11 million of those chains were shared by two or more donors. To remove PCR and sequencing errors, raw reads were error-corrected and collapsed into unique sequences using a nearest-neighbor algorithm that merged closely related sequences. V, D and J gene segments were assigned by aligning CDR3 sequences to IMGT reference sequences. For a sequence to be retained, a match of at least six nucleotides to both a V gene segment and a J gene segment was required. A rearrangement was called productive if the CDR3 had no stop codons and remained in frame with V and J, and every other rearrangement was called non-productive. Following IMGT convention, CDR3 was defined as the stretch from the second conserved V-encoded cysteine up to the conserved J-encoded phenylalanine. The earlier analysis of roughly 590 of the donors excluded any sequence lacking an unambiguous match to a single V gene segment. In an earlier analysis of 587 of the donors, V segments were called functional above 56.7% productive rearrangements and were called segregating when the between-donor standard deviation exceeded 5%. A statistical classification framework was developed to diagnose cytomegalovirus status using the catalog of TCR beta chain sequences. A later analysis assigned V and J genes by comparing TCR nucleotide sequences with IMGT/GENE-DB human TR gene sequences. A later analysis assigned CDR3 sequences and most-parsimonious VDJ recombination scenarios with the TCRdist pipeline. A later analysis defined each TCR beta chain by its CDR3 amino acid sequence plus V-gene family, and excluded reads lacking a unique V-gene family. As a way to deal with suspected cross-contamination and a sequencing artifact, a later analysis dropped hundreds of nucleotide sequences that were highly shared and had low generation probability. In a later analysis, a clonal expansion index was calculated for each public chain from normalized within-repertoire ranks of inferred template counts. In a later analysis, generation probabilities were computed with a VDJ recombination model fitted to out-of-frame rearrangements, and the resulting probabilities were checked against IGoR. In a later analysis, hypergeometric tests were used to score TCR-TCR, TCR-HLA and TCR-CMV co-occurrence, with a repertoire-size bias correction applied to TCR pairs. False discovery rates were estimated in a later analysis by permuting HLA or CMV assignments 20 times. A later analysis grouped co-occurring TCRs with DBSCAN, adding TCRdist sequence similarity when clustering within HLA-allele-positive subsets. Repertoires with fewer than 30,000 or more than 120,000 public chains were left out of co-occurrence clustering, as were five repertoires with anomalous nucleotide sharing. In TCRdb, the immuneACCESS table is reduced to in-frame sequences with V and J assigned. These tables do not hold every clone; where another copy was compared, an unresolved V gene accounts for under half, and the others remain unexplained. V and J calls and clone size come straight from that table; D and trimming were deduced from the DNA. The table for this sample lists roughly 48,000 clones; 65% to 85% of them were counted only once. Roughly 2.9% of the sample comes from the top ten.

Reading from cysteine to phenylalanine, the CDR3 counts 13 amino acids. Only CDR3 DNA remains: 39 bases, in frame from the first base. The germline V gene specifies MNHEY as CDR1 and SVGAGI as CDR2. V lost 2 bases and J lost 5 bases; the stretch between them is 6 bases long. Recombination connected TRBV6-5 to TRBJ1-4, and TRBD1 may be the D gene, going by 5 matching bases. Sample: PBMCs. The sequence was obtained from a man in his late teens or twenties in good health and CMV-seronegative. The CDR3 region reads CASSYQGNEKLFF. The DNA reads as follows: TGTGCCAGCAGTTACCAGGGCAATGAAAAACTGTTTTTT.